The entry below gives a single TCR beta chain sequence along with its context. The data stem from a study of blood T cell repertoires in COVID-19. Clones were read by immunoSEQ multiplex PCR, and TCRdb kept only the in-frame ones, dropping some. The sample has about 74,000 clones, about 84% seen once; the top ten hold roughly a sixth. The sample consisted of peripheral blood. The sequence was obtained from a human donor in a cohort sampled during active COVID-19.

CDR3 DNA sequence: TGTGCCAGCAGATGGAGTTTTGGTCGCACCGGGGAGCTGTTTTTT. It yields the protein CASRWSFGRTGELFF. The chain combines TRBV6-5 with TRBJ2-2; D is undetermined. With 6 bases removed from V and 4 bases from J, the gap between germline ends came to 15 bases. The CDR3 totals 15 residues. Germline CDR1 MNHEY, CDR2 SVGAGI.